One sample yielded the 14 T cell receptor beta chains listed below, sequenced in a study of T cells in Graves' hyperthyroidism and ophthalmopathy. Amplified TCR beta CDR3 regions derived from RNA transcripts. An initial round of RT-PCR targeting the TCR CDR3 relied on the HTBI primer set. TCRdb reprocessed the multiplex PCR reads with MiXCR, giving one entry per CDR3 protein. The table lists approximately 560,000 distinct CDR3 sequences, 35% to 55% of them singletons. The sequenced sample consisted of peripheral blood or thyroid tissue (not recorded which). These receptors all come from a woman in her late teens or twenties with Graves' hyperthyroidism.

This clonotype showed up many times. The rearrangement uses TRBV7-8 and TRBJ1-2; TRBD1 matches at 7 bases. The CDR3 has 12 residues. V shed 5 bases and J 6 bases; nucleotides not matched to a gene: 3. Germline V lookup: CDR1 SGHVS, CDR2 FQNEAQ. As DNA, the CDR3 is TGTGCCAGCAGCCGGGACAGCAATGGCTACACCTTC. Amino acid sequence: CASSRDSNGYTF.

CDR3 DNA sequence: TGCAGCGTCACCGGGACTAGCGCTATTACGAACACCGGGGAGCTGTTTTTT. The encoded protein is CSVTGTSAITNTGELFF. This chain joins TRBV29-1 and TRBJ2-2; TRBD2 matches 10 bases. This CDR3 has 17 amino acids. Germline V gene data show CDR1 as SQVTM and CDR2 as ANQGSEA. V shed 6 bases and J 0 bases; nucleotides not matched to a gene: 10.

This clonotype was observed a handful of times. The chain uses TRBV11-1 and TRBJ1-5, with D possibly being TRBD1 (6 bases). The CDR3 sequence is 14 residues long. Germline values: CDR1 SGHAT, CDR2 FQDESV (reference sequence). The V end was cut by 3 bases, the J end by 5 bases, with 11 bases between. CDR3 region: CASSLGGTDQPQHF. The CDR3 DNA follows: TGTGCCAGCAGCTTGGGGGGCACCGATCAGCCCCAGCATTTT.

The rearrangement joins TRBV5-1 to TRBJ1-2, with a possible D match to TRBD1 (6 bases). The CDR3 is 15 amino acids. V shed 2 bases and J shed 6 bases, with 17 bases lying between them. The germline CDR1 and CDR2 sequences are SGHRS and YFSETQ. CDR3 sequence (DNA): TGCGCCAGCAGCTTTCCCGGGACACCTCTTGATGGCTACACCTTC. This gives the protein CASSFPGTPLDGYTF. The complete variable domain, with remaining parts taken from reference TRBV5-1 and TRBJ1-2, reads KAGVTQTPRYLIKTRGQQVTLSCSPISGHRSVSWYQQTPGQGLQFLFEYFSETQRNKGNFPGRFSGRQFSNSRSEMNVSTLELGDSALYLCASSFPGTPLDGYTFGSGTRLTVV.

This clonotype was recorded a few times. V gene TRBV7-2 combines with J gene TRBJ2-7; TRBD1 matches at 10 bases. CDR1 and CDR2 from the germline V gene are SGHTA and FQGNSA. V was clipped by 5 bases and J by 2 bases; unmatched bases: 6. This CDR3 has 15 residues. Here the CDR3 DNA reads TGTGCCAGCAGCCACTCCGGGACAGGGGCCTACGAGCAGTACTTC. Amino acid sequence: CASSHSGTGAYEQYF.

The rearrangement uses TRBV4-2 and TRBJ2-6; D possibly matches TRBD1 or TRBD2 (5 bases each). Germline V gives CDR1 LGHNA, CDR2 YNFKEQ. Trimming pared 2 bases from V and 1 base from J, leaving 9 bases between. The CDR3 totals 16 residues. The CDR3 region is CASSQWGTSGANVLTF. CDR3 in DNA: TGTGCCAGCAGCCAATGGGGGACGTCTGGGGCCAACGTCCTGACTTTC.

There are a few counts of this clonotype. The gene calls are TRBV9 and TRBJ2-2, with a weak D call TRBD2 (5 bases). The V and J ends lost 0 bases and 0 bases respectively, with 9 bases between them. The CDR3 length is 16 residues. Germline values: CDR1 SGDLS, CDR2 YYNGEE. The CDR3 nucleotides read TGTGCCAGCAGCGTAGGGGGAGAAGCGAACACCGGGGAGCTGTTTTTT. Amino acids: CASSVGGEANTGELFF.

The chain has TRBV7-9 and TRBJ1-1; TRBD1 might be the D (5 bases). The CDR3 length is 15 residues. Germline V gene lookup returns CDR1 SEHNR and CDR2 FQNEAQ (reference sequence). V was pared by 2 bases and J by 0 bases, with 10 bases between. In DNA form, the CDR3 reads TGTGCCAGCAGCTTATCAGGGCCGATGAACACTGAAGCTTTCTTT. This codes for CASSLSGPMNTEAFF.

The chain is built from TRBV19 and TRBJ1-5; tentatively, D is TRBD1 (5 bases). This CDR3 is built from 12 residues. The V gene lost 0 bases and the J gene lost 14 bases, with 11 bases spanning the gap. The germline gives CDR1 LNHDA, CDR2 SQIVND (reference sequence). CDR3 amino acids: CASSIDRAREHF. The CDR3 bases are TGTGCCAGTAGTATAGACAGGGCGCGCGAGCATTTT.

Comments on this clonotype: One base away lies a much larger clone, so this may be a sequencing read error. This rearrangement joins TRBV29-1 to TRBJ1-1, with D tentatively TRBD1 (5 bases). The V end was cut by 7 bases, the J end by 3 bases, with 21 bases between. CDR3 size: 15 residues. CDR1 is SQVTM, CDR2 ANQGSEA, per germline. The CDR3 reads CSAAGTDGGDTEAFF. In nucleotides, the CDR3 is TGCAGCGCCGCAGGGACGGACGGAGGGGACACTGAAGCTTTCTTT. The variable domain in full, completed from reference TRBV29-1 and TRBJ1-1, reads SAVISQKPSRDICQRGTSLTIQCQVDSQVTMMFWYRQQPGQSLTLIATANQGSEATYESGFVIDKFPISRPNLTFSTLTVSNMSPEDSSIYLCSAAGTDGGDTEAFFGQGTRLTVV.

CDR3 coding DNA: TGTGCCAGCAGTGCTACTAGGACAGCGGACTATGGCTACACCTTC. Protein: CASSATRTADYGYTF. This sequence joins TRBV25-1 and TRBJ1-2; TRBD1 might be the D (6 bases). This CDR3 is 15 amino acids long. Per the germline V gene, CDR1 is MGHDK and CDR2 is SYGVNS. V lost 4 bases and J 3 bases, leaving 15 bases between the germline ends.

The V gene is TRBV24-1, the J gene TRBJ2-5, with no clear D. The CDR3 runs 11 residues. Germline V CDR1 and CDR2: KGHDR, SFDVKD. The ends were cut back, 7 bases at V and 5 bases at J, with 7 bases in the middle. The CDR3 nucleotides read TGTGCCACCAGCAGTTCCGAGACCCAGTACTTC. The encoded protein is CATSSSETQYF.

V gene TRBV5-1 combines with J gene TRBJ1-1; D not resolved. V was pared by 2 bases and J by 5 bases, with 16 bases between. Germline values: CDR1 SGHRS, CDR2 YFSETQ. The CDR3 totals 15 residues. In nucleotides, the CDR3 is TGCGCCAGCAGCTTATATATCGATACATTGACTGAAGCTTTCTTT. This translates into CASSLYIDTLTEAFF.

This clonotype was seen a handful of times. V gene TRBV14 combines with J gene TRBJ1-2; D perhaps matches TRBD1 (6 bases). The CDR3 length is 13 residues. Trimming shortened V by 3 bases and J by 4 bases, and 9 bases separated the two germline ends. CDR1 and CDR2 (germline): SGHDN, FVKESK. The chain's CDR3 is CASSHGGVYGYTF. The CDR3 DNA is TGTGCCAGCAGCCACGGGGGCGTCTATGGCTACACCTTC.